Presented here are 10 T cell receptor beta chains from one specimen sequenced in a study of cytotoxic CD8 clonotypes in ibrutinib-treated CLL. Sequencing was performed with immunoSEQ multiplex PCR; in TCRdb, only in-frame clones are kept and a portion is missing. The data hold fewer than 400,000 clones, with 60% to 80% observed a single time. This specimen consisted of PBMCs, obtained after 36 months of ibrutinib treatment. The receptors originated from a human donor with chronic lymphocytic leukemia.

CDR3 sequence (DNA): TGTGCCAGTAGTATGACTAGCGTAAGGACAGATACGCAGTATTTT. Protein: CASSMTSVRTDTQYF. The chain has TRBV19 and TRBJ2-3, with 8 bases identical to TRBD2. Germline assignment: CDR1 LNHDA and CDR2 SQIVND (reference sequence). V shed 3 bases, J shed 3 bases, and the junction held 5 bases outside the gene matches. CDR3 length: 15 amino acids.

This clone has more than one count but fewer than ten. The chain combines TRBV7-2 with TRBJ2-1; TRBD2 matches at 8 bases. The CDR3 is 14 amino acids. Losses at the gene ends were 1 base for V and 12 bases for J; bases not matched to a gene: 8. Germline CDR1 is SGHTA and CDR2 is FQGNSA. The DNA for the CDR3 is TGTGCCAGCAGCTTAGGGACTAGCCCAGGAGGGCAGTTCTTC. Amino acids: CASSLGTSPGGQFF.

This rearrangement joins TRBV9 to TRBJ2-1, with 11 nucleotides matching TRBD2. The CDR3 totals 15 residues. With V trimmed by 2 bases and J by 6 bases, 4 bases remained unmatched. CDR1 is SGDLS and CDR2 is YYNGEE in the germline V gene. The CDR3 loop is CASSVVTSGINEQFF. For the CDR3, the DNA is TGTGCCAGCAGCGTGGTGACTAGCGGGATCAATGAGCAGTTCTTC.

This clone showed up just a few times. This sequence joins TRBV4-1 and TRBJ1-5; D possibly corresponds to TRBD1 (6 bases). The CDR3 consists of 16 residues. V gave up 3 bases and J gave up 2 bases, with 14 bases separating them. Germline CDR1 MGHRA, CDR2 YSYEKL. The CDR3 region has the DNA TGCGCCAGCAGCCATCTAGTAGGGGGTGGCAATCAGCCCCAGCATTTT. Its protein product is CASSHLVGGGNQPQHF.

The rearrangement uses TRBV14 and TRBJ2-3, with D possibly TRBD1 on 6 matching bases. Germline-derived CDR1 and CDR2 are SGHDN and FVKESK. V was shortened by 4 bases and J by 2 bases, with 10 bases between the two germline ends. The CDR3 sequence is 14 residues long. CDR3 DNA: TGTGCCAGCAGCCGACAGGAGAACACAGATACGCAGTATTTT. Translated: CASSRQENTDTQYF.

The CDR3 protein is CASSLARGLERLEQYF. CDR3 nucleotides: TGCGCCAGCAGCTTGGCTCGCGGACTAGAACGTCTCGAGCAGTACTTC. V and J are TRBV5-1 and TRBJ2-7, with TRBD2 identical over 7 bases. The CDR3 has 16 amino acids. The trim removed 0 bases at V and 6 bases at J, leaving 12 bases unmatched. Per germline, CDR1 SGHRS and CDR2 YFSETQ.

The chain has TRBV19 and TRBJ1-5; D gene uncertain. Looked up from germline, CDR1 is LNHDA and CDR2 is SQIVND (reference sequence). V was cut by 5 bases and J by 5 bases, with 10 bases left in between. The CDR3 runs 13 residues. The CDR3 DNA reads TGTGCCAGTAGTTCCCTACCCTATCAGCCCCAGCATTTT. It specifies CASSSLPYQPQHF.

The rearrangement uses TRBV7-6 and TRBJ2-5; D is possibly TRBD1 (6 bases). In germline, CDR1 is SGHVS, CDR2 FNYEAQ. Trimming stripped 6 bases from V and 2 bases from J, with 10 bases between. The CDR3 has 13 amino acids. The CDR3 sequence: CASRKDSQETQYF. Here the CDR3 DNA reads TGTGCCAGCAGAAAGGACAGTCAAGAGACCCAGTACTTC.

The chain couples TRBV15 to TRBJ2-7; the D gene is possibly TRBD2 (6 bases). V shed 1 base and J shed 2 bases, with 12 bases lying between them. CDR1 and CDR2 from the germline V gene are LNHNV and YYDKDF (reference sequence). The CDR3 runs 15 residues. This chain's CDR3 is CATSRAGGGAYEQYF. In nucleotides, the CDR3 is TGTGCCACCAGCAGAGCCGGGGGAGGTGCCTACGAGCAGTACTTC.

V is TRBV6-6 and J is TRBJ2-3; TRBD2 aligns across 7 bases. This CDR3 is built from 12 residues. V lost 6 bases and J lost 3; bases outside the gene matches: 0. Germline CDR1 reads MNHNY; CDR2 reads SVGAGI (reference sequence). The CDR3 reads CASSGGTDTQYF. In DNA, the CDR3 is TGTGCCAGCAGCGGGGGGACAGATACGCAGTATTTT.